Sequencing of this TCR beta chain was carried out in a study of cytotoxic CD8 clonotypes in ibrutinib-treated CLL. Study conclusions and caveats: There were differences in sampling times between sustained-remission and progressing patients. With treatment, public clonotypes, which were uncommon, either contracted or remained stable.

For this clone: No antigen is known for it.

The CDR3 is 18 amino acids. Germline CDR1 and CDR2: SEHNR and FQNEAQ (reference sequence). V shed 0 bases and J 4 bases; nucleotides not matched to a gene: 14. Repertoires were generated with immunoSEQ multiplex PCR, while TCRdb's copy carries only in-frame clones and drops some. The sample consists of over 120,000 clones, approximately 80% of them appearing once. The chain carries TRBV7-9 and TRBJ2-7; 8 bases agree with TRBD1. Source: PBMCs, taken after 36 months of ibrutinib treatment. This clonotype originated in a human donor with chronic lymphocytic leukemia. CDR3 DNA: TGTGCCAGCAGCTTAGCGCGCGGACAGGGACCTCCCGAATACGAGCAGTACTTC. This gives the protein CASSLARGQGPPEYEQYF. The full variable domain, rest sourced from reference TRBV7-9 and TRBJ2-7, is DTGVSQNPRHKITKRGQNVTFRCDPISEHNRLYWYRQTLGQGPEFLTYFQNEAQLEKSRLLSDRFSAERPKGSFSTLEIQRTEQGDSAMYLCASSLARGQGPPEYEQYFGPGTRLTVT.